This T cell receptor (beta chain) was captured by sequencing in a study of patients and donors after allogeneic stem cell transplantation. Only a few counts were recorded for this clonotype. A single record per CDR3 protein comes from TCRdb applying MiXCR to the RT-PCR reads. The sample has some 200,000 distinct CDR3 sequences, roughly 40% seen once. The sample comprised blood, either unsorted or a sorted T cell fraction (not recorded which). This receptor was taken from a human donor who was either an allogeneic HSCT recipient or a stem cell or donor lymphocyte infusion donor (not recorded which). It is not recorded whose cells these are; they may come from a transplant donor.

CDR3 protein: CASREGEGNYGYTF. The CDR3 bases are TGCGCCAGCAGAGAGGGGGAAGGGAACTATGGCTACACCTTC. This chain uses TRBV5-1 with TRBJ1-2; TRBD1 is a possible D gene (6 bases). The V end lost 5 bases, the J end lost 2 bases, and 13 bases lay between the germline ends. CDR1 and CDR2 from the germline V gene are SGHRS and YFSETQ. CDR3 length: 14 amino acids.